This TCR beta chain was identified during a study of blood T cell repertoires in COVID-19. Overall study context: Sources were T cells, B-cell-depleted T cells, or PBMCs; the material itself was cDNA or gDNA.

Original processing notes: Estimated nucleated cell counts came from reference gene primer amplification. Method: immunoSEQ multiplex PCR; TCRdb's copy keeps in-frame clones and lacks some. V, J and clone size are taken as reported in that table, and D and trimming were inferred from the DNA itself. The sample shows fewer than 35,000 clones, roughly 88% of them seen only once. Trimming left V 6 bases short and J 2 bases short, with 12 bases between. Germline CDR1 reads KGHSH; CDR2 reads LQKENI. The CDR3 runs to 14 residues. Only one count was recorded for this clone. The sequencing sample was made of peripheral blood. The genes are TRBV18 and TRBJ2-3; D perhaps matches TRBD1 (5 bases). The receptor was derived from a human donor in a cohort sampled during active COVID-19. The CDR3, as DNA: TGTGCCAGCTCGATCTCAGGGAACACAGATACGCAGTATTTT. It specifies CASSISGNTDTQYF.